This passage covers 23 T cell receptor beta chains from one sample sequenced in a study of T-cell memory formation after mild COVID-19. One entry per CDR3 protein results from TCRdb running MiXCR on the 5' RACE reads. The data show around 310,000 distinct CDR3 sequences, with 20% to 25% seen just once and 21% held by the top ten. The specimen sequenced was PBMCs or a T cell subset sorted from them (not recorded which). These receptors all come from a man aged 18 to 29 who had mild COVID-19 (a few samples of this study predate the infection). Cell type and time point are not known.

This clonotype appeared many times. V and J are TRBV3-1 and TRBJ2-5, with 12 bases that match TRBD2. Per germline, CDR1 LGHDT and CDR2 YNNKEL (reference sequence). The J segment lost 2 bases and the V segment lost 5 bases, leaving 0 bases of the junction unmatched. This CDR3 has 14 residues. CDR3 bases: TGTGCCAGCAGCACTAGCGGGGGGCAAGAGACCCAGTACTTC. Its translation is CASSTSGGQETQYF.

In this sample, this clonotype turned up a few times. The chain combines TRBV14 with TRBJ1-1; D is unresolved. CDR1 is SGHDN and CDR2 is FVKESK in the germline V gene. The V end was cut by 3 bases, the J end by 5 bases, with 10 bases between. The length of the CDR3 is 13 residues. CDR3 coding DNA: TGTGCCAGCAGCCAGGGTCTGGCGACTGAAGCTTTCTTT. Translated: CASSQGLATEAFF.

This clonotype has more than one count but fewer than ten. J is TRBJ1-1 and V is TRBV6-6, with D perhaps matching TRBD1 (6 bases). Germline lookup yields CDR1 MNHNY and CDR2 SVGAGI (reference sequence). This CDR3 has 16 amino acids. Trimming stripped 7 bases from V and 3 bases from J, with 21 bases between. The CDR3 nucleotides read TGTGCCAGCACCTTAACCGCAGGGGATCGGTACACTGAAGCTTTCTTT. It encodes CASTLTAGDRYTEAFF.

This chain links TRBV4-1 with TRBJ2-5; TRBD2 matches 13 bases. The CDR3 has 18 amino acids. Trimming removed 4 bases from V and 4 bases from J; junction bases left unmatched: 12. Germline CDR1 reads MGHRA; CDR2 reads YSYEKL. For the CDR3, the DNA is TGCGCCAGCAGCCTCGGACTAGCGGGGGAAGGCGGAGTAGAGACCCAGTACTTC. This translates into CASSLGLAGEGGVETQYF.

Only a few counts were recorded for this clonotype. V usage is TRBV4-2 and J usage is TRBJ2-6; tentative D call: TRBD1 (5 bases). Trimming cost V 3 bases and J 0 bases, with 9 bases left between them. The length of the CDR3 is 16 residues. Germline CDR1 and CDR2: LGHNA and YNFKEQ. CDR3 in amino acids: CASSHQDNSGANVLTF. CDR3 DNA sequence: TGTGCCAGCAGCCACCAGGACAACTCTGGGGCCAACGTCCTGACTTTC.

This clonotype was seen only a few times. The chain uses TRBV3-1 and TRBJ2-3, with 8 bases that match TRBD1. Germline trimming cut 1 base from V and 0 bases from J; bases unmatched to any gene: 0. The CDR3 covers 15 residues. Germline V gene sequence: CDR1 LGHDT, CDR2 YNNKEL (reference sequence). The CDR3 bases are TGTGCCAGCAGCCAAGGGGACAGGAGCACAGATACGCAGTATTTT. Its translation: CASSQGDRSTDTQYF.

This clonotype was detected only a few times. The chain couples TRBV24-1 to TRBJ2-1, with 8 bases matching TRBD2. CDR1 KGHDR and CDR2 SFDVKD come from the germline V gene. This CDR3 has 14 residues. Trimming cost V 9 bases and J 4 bases; bases outside gene matches: 7. The CDR3 is CATSAGGLYNEQFF. DNA for the CDR3: TGTGCCACCTCTGCGGGGGGTTTGTACAATGAGCAGTTCTTC.

As DNA, the CDR3 is TGTGCCAGCCGAGCGGACAGACGGAACACTGAAGCTTTCTTT. This encodes CASRADRRNTEAFF. The chain recombines TRBV7-9 with TRBJ1-1; TRBD1 is a possible D gene (6 bases). V was clipped by 8 bases and J by 1 base, with 14 bases between them. Germline CDR1 reads SEHNR; CDR2 reads FQNEAQ (reference sequence). The CDR3 contains 14 residues.

This clonotype was seen a few times. The genes are TRBV7-9 and TRBJ1-4; D might be TRBD1 (6 bases). V was clipped by 7 bases and J by 5 bases, with 14 bases between them. The CDR3 sequence is 14 residues long. Germline V CDR1 and CDR2: SEHNR, FQNEAQ (reference sequence). The CDR3 nucleotides read TGTGCCAGCACCGCGCCTAGGGGGAATGAAAAACTGTTTTTT. Translation gives CASTAPRGNEKLFF.

V usage is TRBV10-3 and J usage is TRBJ2-1; 12 nucleotides align to TRBD2. CDR1 and CDR2 from the germline V gene are ENHRY and SYGVKD. The trim removed 3 bases at V and 9 bases at J, leaving 3 bases unmatched. The CDR3 spans 14 residues. This CDR3 reads CAISDQLAGGEQFF. In DNA form, the CDR3 reads TGTGCCATCAGTGATCAACTAGCGGGGGGTGAGCAGTTCTTC.

The J gene is TRBJ1-2, the V gene TRBV19; unclear D gene. The germline CDR1 and CDR2 sequences are LNHDA and SQIVND (reference sequence). CDR3 size: 14 residues. V was trimmed by 4 bases and J by 8 bases, leaving 17 bases between them. The DNA of the CDR3 is TGTGCCAGTAGTAGTTCGTTTGTGGGGTACGGCTACACCTTC. Its translation is CASSSSFVGYGYTF.

The rearrangement links TRBV20-1 to TRBJ2-3, with unresolved D. In germline, CDR1 is DFQATT, CDR2 SNEGSKA (reference sequence). This CDR3 has 13 residues. Trimming removed 3 bases at V and 2 bases at J, with 9 bases between. This CDR3 reads CSASSRITDTQYF. CDR3 nucleotides: TGCAGTGCTAGTTCCAGGATCACAGATACGCAGTATTTT.

There are many counts of this clonotype. The chain couples TRBV12-3 or TRBV12-4 to TRBJ1-3; D remains unclear. V shed 8 bases and J shed 3 bases, with 11 bases lying between them. CDR3 size: 13 residues. The DNA for the CDR3 is TGTGCCAGCGGTCCTAACGGTGGAAACACCATATATTTT. It codes for CASGPNGGNTIYF.

Only a few counts were recorded for this clonotype. The chain links TRBV19 to TRBJ1-4; D uncertain. CDR1 LNHDA and CDR2 SQIVND come from the germline V gene (reference sequence). This CDR3 has 15 residues. The ends were cut back, 6 bases at V and 0 bases at J, with 11 bases in the middle. CDR3 sequence reads: CASRTHHATNEKLFF. The DNA for the CDR3 is TGTGCCAGTAGGACGCACCATGCAACTAATGAAAAACTGTTTTTT.

The gene calls are TRBV7-3 and TRBJ1-2; D not resolved. CDR1 SGHTA and CDR2 FQGTGA come from the germline V gene. The CDR3 sequence is 14 residues long. V was trimmed by 2 bases and J by 8 bases, leaving 15 bases between them. CDR3 bases: TGTGCCAGCAGCTTATATAACGGGTTGGAGGGCTACACCTTC. Translated: CASSLYNGLEGYTF.

This clonotype was counted only a few times. The V call is TRBV4-1, the J call TRBJ2-3; unclear D gene. CDR1 MGHRA and CDR2 YSYEKL come from the germline V gene. V dropped 4 bases and J dropped 2 bases, with 13 bases sitting between them. This CDR3 has 15 amino acids. This chain's CDR3 is CASSPLASLTDTQYF. The CDR3 DNA reads TGCGCCAGCAGCCCCTTAGCTTCCCTCACAGATACGCAGTATTTT.

The CDR3 loop reads CASSLSGGLSSYNEQFF. The CDR3 DNA reads as TGCGCCAGCAGCTTGTCAGGGGGCCTGAGCTCCTACAATGAGCAGTTCTTC. This sequence joins TRBV5-1 and TRBJ2-1, with 8 positions matching TRBD1. V was clipped by 1 base and J by 0 bases; unmatched bases: 6. There are 17 residues in the CDR3. Germline V gene lookup returns CDR1 SGHRS and CDR2 YFSETQ.

This clonotype came up a few times. The V and J genes are TRBV20-1 and TRBJ1-1; D remains unclear. This CDR3 is 13 amino acids long. Germline assignment: CDR1 DFQATT and CDR2 SNEGSKA (reference sequence). Trimming shortened V by 3 bases and J by 4 bases, and 12 bases separated the two germline ends. The CDR3, as DNA: TGCAGTGCTAGTACTCCGGGCCGCACTGAAGCTTTCTTT. The encoded protein is CSASTPGRTEAFF.

The J gene is TRBJ2-5, the V gene TRBV24-1; D is perhaps TRBD2 (5 bases). The germline V gene has CDR1 KGHDR and CDR2 SFDVKD. This CDR3 has 15 amino acids. Trimming stripped 0 bases from V and 1 base from J, with 8 bases between. The CDR3 DNA follows: TGTGCCACCAGTGATTTGGGAGGACTCCAAGAGACCCAGTACTTC. The encoded protein is CATSDLGGLQETQYF.

V is TRBV4-1 and J is TRBJ1-5, with D unclear. The length of the CDR3 is 17 residues. The ends were cut back, 1 base at V and 6 bases at J, with 19 bases in the middle. From germline, CDR1 is MGHRA and CDR2 YSYEKL. The CDR3 nucleotides read TGCGCCAGCAGCCAAGGGGCCCGGGATCCTTTGGGTCAGCCCCAGCATTTT. Its translation: CASSQGARDPLGQPQHF.

This clonotype appeared a few times. V and J are TRBV30 and TRBJ2-5, with D perhaps TRBD1 (6 bases). Germline CDR1 is GTSNPN and CDR2 is SVGIG (reference sequence). The CDR3 is 16 amino acids. The V gene lost 4 bases and the J gene lost 5 bases, with 23 bases spanning the gap. CDR3 sequence: CAWNKGTGYGQETQYF. Here the CDR3 DNA reads TGTGCCTGGAATAAGGGAACAGGGTATGGACAGGAGACCCAGTACTTC.

The chain combines TRBV7-9 with TRBJ2-3; D ambiguous. The CDR3 consists of 13 residues. Trimming removed 4 bases at V and 3 bases at J, with 8 bases between. The V gene's germline CDR1 is SEHNR and CDR2 FQNEAQ (reference sequence). The CDR3, as DNA: TGTGCCAGCAGCTCTCTTCGGACAGATACGCAGTATTTT. This translates into CASSSLRTDTQYF.

The genes are TRBV4-3 and TRBJ1-2; 10 nucleotides line up with TRBD1. This CDR3 comprises 15 residues. Trimming at V came to 3 bases and at J to 5 bases, leaving 6 bases not matched to a gene. Per the germline V gene, CDR1 is LGHNA and CDR2 is YSLEER. CDR3 DNA sequence: TGCGCCAGCAGCCACGACAGGGGGCGAGGGTATGGCTACACCTTC. Translating it yields CASSHDRGRGYGYTF.